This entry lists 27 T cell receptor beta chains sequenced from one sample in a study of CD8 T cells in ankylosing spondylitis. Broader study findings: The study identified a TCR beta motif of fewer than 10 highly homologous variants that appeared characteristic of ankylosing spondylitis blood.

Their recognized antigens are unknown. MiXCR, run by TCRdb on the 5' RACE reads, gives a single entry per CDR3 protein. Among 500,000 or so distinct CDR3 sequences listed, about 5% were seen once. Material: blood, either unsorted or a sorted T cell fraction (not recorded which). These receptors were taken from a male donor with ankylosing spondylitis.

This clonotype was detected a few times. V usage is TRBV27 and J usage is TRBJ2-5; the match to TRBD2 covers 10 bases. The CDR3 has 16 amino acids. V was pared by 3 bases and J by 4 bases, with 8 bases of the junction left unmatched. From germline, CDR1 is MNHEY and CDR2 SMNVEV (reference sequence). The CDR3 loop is CASSLSAGGLGETQYF. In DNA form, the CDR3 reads TGTGCCAGCAGTTTGTCAGCGGGGGGGTTGGGAGAGACCCAGTACTTC.

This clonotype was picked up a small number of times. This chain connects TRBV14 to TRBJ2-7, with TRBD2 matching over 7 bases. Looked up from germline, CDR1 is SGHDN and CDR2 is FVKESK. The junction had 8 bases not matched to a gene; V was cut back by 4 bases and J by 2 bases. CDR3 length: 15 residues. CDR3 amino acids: CASSPLGDYAYEQYF. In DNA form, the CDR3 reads TGTGCCAGCAGCCCTCTCGGGGACTATGCCTACGAGCAGTACTTC.

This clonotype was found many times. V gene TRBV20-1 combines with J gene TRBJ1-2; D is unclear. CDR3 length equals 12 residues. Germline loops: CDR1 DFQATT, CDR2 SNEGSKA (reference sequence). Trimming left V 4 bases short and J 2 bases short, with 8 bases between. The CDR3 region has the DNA TGCAGTGCTATAGTCGGGAACTATGGCTACACCTTC. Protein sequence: CSAIVGNYGYTF.

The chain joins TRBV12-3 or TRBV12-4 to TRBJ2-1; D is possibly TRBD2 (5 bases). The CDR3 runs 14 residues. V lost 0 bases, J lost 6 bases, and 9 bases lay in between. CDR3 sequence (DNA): TGTGCCAGCAGTTTAGCGGGGAGCCCCAATGAGCAGTTCTTC. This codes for CASSLAGSPNEQFF.

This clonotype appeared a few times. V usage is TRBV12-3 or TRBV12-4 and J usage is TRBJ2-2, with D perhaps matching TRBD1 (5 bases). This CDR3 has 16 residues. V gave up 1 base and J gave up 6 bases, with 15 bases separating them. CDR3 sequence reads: CASSLGPAGSPGELFF. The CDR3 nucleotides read TGTGCCAGCAGTTTAGGTCCGGCAGGGTCCCCCGGGGAGCTGTTTTTT.

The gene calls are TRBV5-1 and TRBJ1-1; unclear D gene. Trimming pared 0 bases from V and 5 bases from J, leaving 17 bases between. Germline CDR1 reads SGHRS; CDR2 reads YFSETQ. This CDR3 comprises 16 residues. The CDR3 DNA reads TGCGCCAGCAGCTTGGCCTCGGTGGGTAGCGGAACTGAAGCTTTCTTT. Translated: CASSLASVGSGTEAFF.

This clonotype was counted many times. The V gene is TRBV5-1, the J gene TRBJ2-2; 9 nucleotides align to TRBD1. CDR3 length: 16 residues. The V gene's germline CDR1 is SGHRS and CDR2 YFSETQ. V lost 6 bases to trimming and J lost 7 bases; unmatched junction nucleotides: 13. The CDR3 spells CASTPTGGGGGGELFF. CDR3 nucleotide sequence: TGCGCCAGCACCCCTACAGGGGGCGGCGGTGGCGGGGAGCTGTTTTTT.

The DNA of the CDR3 is TGTGCCAGCAGTTACGCAGGGGGCTTTACCTACGAGCAGTACTTC. Protein: CASSYAGGFTYEQYF. The chain joins TRBV6-5 to TRBJ2-7; 8 nucleotides match TRBD1. CDR1 is MNHEY and CDR2 is SVGAGI in the germline V gene. The V segment lost 2 bases and the J segment 2 bases; nucleotides outside the gene matches: 5. The CDR3 consists of 15 residues.

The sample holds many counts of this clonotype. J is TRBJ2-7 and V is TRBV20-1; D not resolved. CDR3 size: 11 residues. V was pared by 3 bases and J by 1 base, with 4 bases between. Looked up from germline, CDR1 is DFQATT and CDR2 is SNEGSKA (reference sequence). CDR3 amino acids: CSASLSYEQYF. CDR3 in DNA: TGCAGTGCTAGCCTATCCTACGAGCAGTACTTC.

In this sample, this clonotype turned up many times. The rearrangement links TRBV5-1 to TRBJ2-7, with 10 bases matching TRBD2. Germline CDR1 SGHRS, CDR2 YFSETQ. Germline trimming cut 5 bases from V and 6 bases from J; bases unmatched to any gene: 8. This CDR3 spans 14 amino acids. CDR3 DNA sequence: TGCGCCAGCAGTTCAGCGGGAGGGTTCCTCGAGCAGTACTTC. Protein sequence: CASSSAGGFLEQYF.

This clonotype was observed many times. CDR3 protein: CASSLTRASGVETQYF. The DNA of the CDR3 is TGTGCCAGCAGTCTAACCCGGGCAAGCGGGGTAGAGACCCAGTACTTC. The rearrangement links TRBV28 to TRBJ2-5, with 7 positions matching TRBD2. The germline V gene has CDR1 MDHEN and CDR2 SYDVKM. V was clipped by 5 bases and J by 4 bases; unmatched bases: 13. The CDR3 length is 16 residues.

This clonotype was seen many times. The CDR3 DNA follows: TGTGCCAGCAGTATCAACATGGAGATCCTACGGGGCTACACCTTC. It codes for CASSINMEILRGYTF. This sequence joins TRBV12-3 or TRBV12-4 and TRBJ1-2; D remains ambiguous. Trimming left V 5 bases short and J 8 bases short, with 21 bases between. There are 15 residues in the CDR3.

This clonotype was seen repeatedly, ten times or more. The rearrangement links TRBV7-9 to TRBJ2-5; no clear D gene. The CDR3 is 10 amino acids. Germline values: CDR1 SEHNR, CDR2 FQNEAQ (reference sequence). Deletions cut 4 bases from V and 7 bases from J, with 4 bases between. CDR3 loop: CASSSGTQYF. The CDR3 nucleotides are TGTGCCAGCAGCTCCGGGACCCAGTACTTC.

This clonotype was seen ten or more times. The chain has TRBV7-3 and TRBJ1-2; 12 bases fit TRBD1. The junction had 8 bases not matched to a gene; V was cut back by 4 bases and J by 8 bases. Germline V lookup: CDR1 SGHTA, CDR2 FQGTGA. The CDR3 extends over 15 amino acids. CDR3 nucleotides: TGTGCCAGCAGCTCCGGGACAGGGGGCGCCGGGGGCTACACCTTC. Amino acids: CASSSGTGGAGGYTF.

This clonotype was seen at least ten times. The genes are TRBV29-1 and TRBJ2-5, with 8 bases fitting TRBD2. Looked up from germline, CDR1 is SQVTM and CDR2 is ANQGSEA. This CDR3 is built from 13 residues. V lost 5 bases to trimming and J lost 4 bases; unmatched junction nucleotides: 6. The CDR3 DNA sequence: TGCAGCGTTCCTCTAGCGGGTTTAGAGACCCAGTACTTC. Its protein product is CSVPLAGLETQYF. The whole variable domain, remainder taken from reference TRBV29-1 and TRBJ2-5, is SAVISQKPSRDICQRGTSLTIQCQVDSQVTMMFWYRQQPGQSLTLIATANQGSEATYESGFVIDKFPISRPNLTFSTLTVSNMSPEDSSIYLCSVPLAGLETQYFGPGTRLLVL.

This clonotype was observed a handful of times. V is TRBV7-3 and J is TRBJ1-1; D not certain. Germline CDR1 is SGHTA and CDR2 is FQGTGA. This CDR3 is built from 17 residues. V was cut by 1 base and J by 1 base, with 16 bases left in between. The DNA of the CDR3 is TGTGCCAGCAGCTTAAGGGTCAGATCACTCACGAACACTGAAGCTTTCTTT. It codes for CASSLRVRSLTNTEAFF.

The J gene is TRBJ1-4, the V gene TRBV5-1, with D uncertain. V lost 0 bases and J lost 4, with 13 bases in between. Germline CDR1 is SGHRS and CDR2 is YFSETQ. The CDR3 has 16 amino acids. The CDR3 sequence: CASSLGRGSHNEKLFF. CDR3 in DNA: TGCGCCAGCAGCTTGGGGAGAGGGAGCCATAATGAAAAACTGTTTTTT.

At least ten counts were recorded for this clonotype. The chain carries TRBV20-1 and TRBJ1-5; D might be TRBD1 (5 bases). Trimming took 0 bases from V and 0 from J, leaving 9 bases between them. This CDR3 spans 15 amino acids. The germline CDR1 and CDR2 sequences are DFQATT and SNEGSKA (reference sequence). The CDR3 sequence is CSAREHRYSNQPQHF. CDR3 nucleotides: TGCAGTGCTAGAGAACACAGGTATAGCAATCAGCCCCAGCATTTT.

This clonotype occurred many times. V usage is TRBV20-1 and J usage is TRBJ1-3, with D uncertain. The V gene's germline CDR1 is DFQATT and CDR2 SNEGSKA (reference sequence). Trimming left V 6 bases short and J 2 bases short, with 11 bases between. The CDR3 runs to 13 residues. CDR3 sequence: CSATSRPGNTIYF. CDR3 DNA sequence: TGCAGTGCCACAAGCAGGCCTGGAAACACCATATATTTT.

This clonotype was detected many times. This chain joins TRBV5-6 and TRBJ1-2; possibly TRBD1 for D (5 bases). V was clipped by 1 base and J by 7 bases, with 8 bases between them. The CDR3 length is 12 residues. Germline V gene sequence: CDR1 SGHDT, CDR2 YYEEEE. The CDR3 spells CASSLLGGGYTF. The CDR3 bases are TGTGCCAGCAGCTTGTTGGGGGGTGGCTACACCTTC.

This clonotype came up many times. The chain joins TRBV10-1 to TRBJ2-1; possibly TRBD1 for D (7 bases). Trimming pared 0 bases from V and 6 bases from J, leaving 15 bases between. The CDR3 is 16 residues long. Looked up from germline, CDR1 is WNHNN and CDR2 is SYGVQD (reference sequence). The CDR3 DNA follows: TGCGCCAGCAGTGAGTCTATAGCAGGGGGGACCAATGAGCAGTTCTTC. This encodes CASSESIAGGTNEQFF.

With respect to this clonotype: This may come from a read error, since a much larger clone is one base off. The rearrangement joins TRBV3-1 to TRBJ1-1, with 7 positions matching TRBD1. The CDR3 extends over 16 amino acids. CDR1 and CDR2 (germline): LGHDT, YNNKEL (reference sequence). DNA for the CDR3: TGTCCCAGCAGCGACAAATGGACAGGAGGTTCCACTGAAGCTTTCTTT. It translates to CPSSDKWTGGSTEAFF.

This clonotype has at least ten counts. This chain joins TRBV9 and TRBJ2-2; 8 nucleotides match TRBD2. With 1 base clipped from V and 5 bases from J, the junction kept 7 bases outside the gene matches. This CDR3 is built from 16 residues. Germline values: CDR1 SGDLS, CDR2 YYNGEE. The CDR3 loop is CASSVRGTRGTGELFF. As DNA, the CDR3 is TGTGCCAGCAGCGTACGGGGGACTAGGGGGACCGGGGAGCTGTTTTTT.

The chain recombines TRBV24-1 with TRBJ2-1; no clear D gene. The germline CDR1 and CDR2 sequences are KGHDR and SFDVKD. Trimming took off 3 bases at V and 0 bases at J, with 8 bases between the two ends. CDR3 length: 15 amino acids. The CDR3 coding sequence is TGTGCCACCAGTGATCCCGGAAGCTCCTACAATGAGCAGTTCTTC. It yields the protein CATSDPGSSYNEQFF.

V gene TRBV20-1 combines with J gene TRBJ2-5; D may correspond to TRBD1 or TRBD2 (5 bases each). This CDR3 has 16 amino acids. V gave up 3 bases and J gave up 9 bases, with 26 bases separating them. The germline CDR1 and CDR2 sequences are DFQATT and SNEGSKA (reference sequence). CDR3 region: CSASGTPSELRRAQYF. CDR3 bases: TGCAGTGCTAGCGGGACCCCGAGTGAGCTCCGCCGGGCCCAGTACTTC.

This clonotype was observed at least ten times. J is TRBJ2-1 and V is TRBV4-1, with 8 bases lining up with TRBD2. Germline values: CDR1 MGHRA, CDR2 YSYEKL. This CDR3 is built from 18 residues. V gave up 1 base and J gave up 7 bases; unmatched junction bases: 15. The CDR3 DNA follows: TGCGCCAGCAGCCAAGTCGATATGGGGCTAGCGGGCCGGAATGAGCAGTTCTTC. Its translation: CASSQVDMGLAGRNEQFF.

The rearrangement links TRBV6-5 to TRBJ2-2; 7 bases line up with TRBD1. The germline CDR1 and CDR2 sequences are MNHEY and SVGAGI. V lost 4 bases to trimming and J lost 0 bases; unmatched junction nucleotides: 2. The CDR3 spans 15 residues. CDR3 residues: CASSWDRPNTGELFF. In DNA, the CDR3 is TGTGCCAGCAGTTGGGACAGACCGAACACCGGGGAGCTGTTTTTT.